The entry below describes one T cell receptor (beta chain). Sequencing used immunoSEQ multiplex PCR; TCRdb keeps in-frame clones, though not all of them. The data show under 1 million clones, roughly 92% seen once. The naive CD8 subset, CD45RO-negative cells positively selected for CCR7, excluded terminally differentiated effector memory CD45RA+ cells. This sample is drawn from a study of shared clonotypes between healthy human individuals. The CDR3 is made up of 14 amino acids. Trimming left V 6 bases short and J 0 bases short, with 11 bases between. Germline V gene lookup returns CDR1 MGHRA and CDR2 YSYEKL.

The clonotype comes from a man aged 25-45 years in good health. The sequencing input was naive CD8+ T cells sorted from blood. The chain carries TRBV4-1 and TRBJ2-5; D is ambiguous. CDR3 region: CASSSGGNQETQYF. In DNA form, the CDR3 reads TGCGCCAGCAGTTCCGGTGGCAACCAAGAGACCCAGTACTTC.